Each of the 31 T cell receptor beta chains below was sequenced from the same sample in a study of blood T cell repertoires in COVID-19. Only in-frame clones appear in the TCRdb table, and some are missing; sequencing was by immunoSEQ multiplex PCR. The sample has under 300,000 clones; 84% are singletons. Sample: peripheral blood. These receptors all come from a man aged 45-65 years with acute or convalescent COVID-19.

V gene TRBV18 combines with J gene TRBJ1-6; 9 nucleotides align to TRBD1. This CDR3 spans 14 amino acids. Germline CDR1 KGHSH, CDR2 LQKENI. Trimming removed 3 bases from V and 10 bases from J; junction bases left unmatched: 4. In DNA form, the CDR3 reads TGTGCCAGCTCACCGGGACAGGGCTTCTCACCCCTCCACTTT. Protein: CASSPGQGFSPLHF.

The chain combines TRBV7-8 with TRBJ1-5; D perhaps matches TRBD1 (6 bases). The CDR3 is made up of 16 amino acids. Germline-derived CDR1 and CDR2 are SGHVS and FQNEAQ. The ends were cut back, 0 bases at V and 4 bases at J, with 13 bases in the middle. The DNA of the CDR3 is TGTGCCAGCAGCTTAGCGAAAGGGGGTCTTAATCAGCCCCAGCATTTT. This gives the protein CASSLAKGGLNQPQHF.

This sequence joins TRBV7-9 and TRBJ1-4; perhaps TRBD1 as D (6 bases). The germline V gene has CDR1 SEHNR and CDR2 FQNEAQ (reference sequence). This CDR3 is built from 16 residues. Between the trimmed V and J ends, which lost 6 bases and 3 bases, there was a span of 17 bases. The CDR3 DNA reads as TGTGCCAGCAGGAACCCCCCAGGGGCTCCTAATGAAAAACTGTTTTTT. Translation: CASRNPPGAPNEKLFF.

This sequence joins TRBV6-5 and TRBJ2-7; D might be TRBD2 (6 bases). The CDR3 spans 14 residues. CDR1 and CDR2 (germline): MNHEY, SVGAGI. V lost 6 bases and J 1 base, leaving 13 bases between the germline ends. The chain's CDR3 is CASRGRGNSYEQYF. CDR3 bases: TGTGCCAGCAGAGGTCGCGGGAATTCCTACGAGCAGTACTTC.

The rearrangement links TRBV6-5 to TRBJ1-1; D is unclear. The germline V gene encodes CDR1 MNHEY and CDR2 SVGAGI. V lost 6 bases, J lost 1 base, and 9 bases lay in between. The CDR3 has 13 residues. CDR3 DNA sequence: TGTGCCAGCAGCGGACTAAAGAACACTGAAGCTTTCTTT. Translating gives CASSGLKNTEAFF.

This chain connects TRBV19 to TRBJ2-7; 10 nucleotides align to TRBD2. The CDR3 is made up of 15 amino acids. Germline V gene data show CDR1 as LNHDA and CDR2 as SQIVND (reference sequence). V shed 3 bases and J 1 base; nucleotides not matched to a gene: 3. CDR3 bases: TGTGCCAGTAGTATGACTAGCGGGCTGTCCTACGAGCAGTACTTC. As protein: CASSMTSGLSYEQYF. Combining the CDR3 with reference TRBV19 and TRBJ2-7 gives the whole variable domain DGGITQSPKYLFRKEGQNVTLSCEQNLNHDAMYWYRQDPGQGLRLIYYSQIVNDFQKGDIAEGYSVSREKKESFPLTVTSAQKNPTAFYLCASSMTSGLSYEQYFGPGTRLTVT.

The rearrangement uses TRBV2 and TRBJ1-6; possibly TRBD1 for D (5 bases). Trimming removed 6 bases at V and 9 bases at J, with 12 bases between. Germline V gene data show CDR1 as SNHLY and CDR2 as FYNNEI. This CDR3 has 13 residues. The CDR3 sequence is CASRGGDGSPLHF. The CDR3 nucleotides read TGTGCCAGCAGGGGAGGGGACGGTTCACCCCTCCACTTT.

V and J are TRBV6-1 and TRBJ1-1; no reliable D call. With 2 bases removed from V and 4 bases from J, the gap between germline ends came to 14 bases. Germline V gene sequence: CDR1 MNHNS, CDR2 SASEGT. The CDR3 is 15 residues long. The CDR3 region is CASSELTGMGTEAFF. The CDR3 bases are TGTGCCAGCAGTGAACTTACGGGTATGGGCACTGAAGCTTTCTTT.

In nucleotides, the CDR3 is TGCAGCGTTCAGACTCACGGCTACGAGCAGTACTTC. It translates to CSVQTHGYEQYF. The rearrangement uses TRBV29-1 and TRBJ2-7, with D unclear. CDR1 and CDR2 from the germline V gene are SQVTM and ANQGSEA. The CDR3 totals 12 residues. V was shortened by 5 bases and J by 3 bases, with 11 bases between the two germline ends.

The genes are TRBV24-1 and TRBJ1-2; D not certain. Trimming removed 6 bases from V and 0 bases from J, with 10 bases in between. The CDR3 runs 14 residues. Germline CDR1 KGHDR, CDR2 SFDVKD. The CDR3 here is CATSPSYANYGYTF. CDR3 DNA: TGTGCCACCAGTCCGTCCTATGCTAACTATGGCTACACCTTC.

CDR3 sequence (DNA): TGTGCCAGCAGCCAAGCCGGGACAGAGATCTATAGCAATCAGCCCCAGCATTTT. It is translated as CASSQAGTEIYSNQPQHF. The gene calls are TRBV3-1 (or the pseudogene TRBV3-2) and TRBJ1-5; 7 positions match TRBD1. V lost 1 base and J lost 0; bases outside the gene matches: 9. This CDR3 spans 18 amino acids. Germline assignment: CDR1 LGHDT and CDR2 YNNKEL (reference sequence).

The CDR3 spells CASSLGAGTSGTPYEQYF. Written as DNA, the CDR3 is TGCGCCAGCAGCTTGGGAGCCGGGACTAGCGGTACTCCCTACGAGCAGTACTTC. The rearrangement links TRBV5-1 to TRBJ2-7, with 11 bases aligning to TRBD2. The V segment lost 0 bases and the J segment 2 bases; nucleotides outside the gene matches: 10. Germline V gene data show CDR1 as SGHRS and CDR2 as YFSETQ. CDR3 length equals 18 residues.

The J gene is TRBJ2-7, the V gene TRBV9; unclear D gene. The V and J ends lost 0 bases and 1 base respectively, with 8 bases between them. The length of the CDR3 is 14 residues. Germline V CDR1 and CDR2: SGDLS, YYNGEE. The CDR3 nucleotides read TGTGCCAGCAGCGTAGAAAGTACTTCCTACGAGCAGTACTTC. It translates to CASSVESTSYEQYF.

This sequence joins TRBV10-2 and TRBJ2-2, with 9 bases lining up with TRBD2. The trim removed 7 bases at V and 4 bases at J, leaving 4 bases unmatched. Germline V lookup: CDR1 WSHSY, CDR2 SAAADI. This CDR3 is 14 amino acids long. DNA for the CDR3: TGCGCCAGCATTCTAGCGGGATCCACCGGGGAGCTGTTTTTT. Translated, it gives CASILAGSTGELFF.

Details on this clone: Relative to the germline gene, one junction end is altered; a read error may explain this. The V gene is TRBV7-7, the J gene TRBJ2-3; 9 bases line up with TRBD1. The CDR3 covers 15 residues. Germline V lookup: CDR1 SSHAT, CDR2 FNYEAQ (reference sequence). DNA of the CDR3: TGTGCTAGCAGTCCCGGGACAGGGAACACAGATACGCAGTATTTT. This codes for CASSPGTGNTDTQYF.

The chain recombines TRBV15 with TRBJ1-1; 10 positions match TRBD1. Per germline, CDR1 LNHNV and CDR2 YYDKDF (reference sequence). V dropped 6 bases and J dropped 7; count of bases not matched to a gene: 5. The CDR3 has 13 residues. As DNA, the CDR3 is TGTGCCACCAGGGACAGGGGGGCCCTTGAAGCTTTCTTT. Translation gives CATRDRGALEAFF. Complete variable domain (other parts from reference TRBV15 and TRBJ1-1): DAMVIQNPRYQVTQFGKPVTLSCSQTLNHNVMYWYQQKSSQAPKLLFHYYDKDFNNEADTPDNFQSRRPNTSFCFLDIRSPGLGDTAMYLCATRDRGALEAFFGQGTRLTVV.

The chain joins TRBV18 to TRBJ2-6; TRBD1 might be the D (5 bases). Germline V gene sequence: CDR1 KGHSH, CDR2 LQKENI. V was clipped by 6 bases and J by 0 bases, with 9 bases between them. The CDR3 is 15 amino acids. CDR3 sequence reads: CASSEQDSGANVLTF. DNA for the CDR3: TGTGCCAGCTCGGAACAGGACTCTGGGGCCAACGTCCTGACTTTC.

V and J are TRBV7-8 and TRBJ1-2, with 8 bases aligning to TRBD1. The V gene's germline CDR1 is SGHVS and CDR2 FQNEAQ. After removal of 5 bases from V and 5 bases from J, the junction contained 10 bases not matched to a gene. There are 15 residues in the CDR3. The chain's CDR3 is CASSTRQGTLYGYTF. CDR3 DNA sequence: TGTGCCAGCAGCACAAGACAGGGGACCCTTTATGGCTACACCTTC.

The rearrangement links TRBV5-4 to TRBJ1-2; TRBD1 is a possible D gene (5 bases). V was trimmed by 1 base and J by 6 bases, leaving 13 bases between them. Germline V gene lookup returns CDR1 SGHNT and CDR2 YYREEE (reference sequence). The CDR3 has 14 amino acids. CDR3 DNA sequence: TGTGCCAGCAGCTTGATGTTGGGGGAGGATGGCTACACCTTC. This translates into CASSLMLGEDGYTF. The full variable domain, with the rest looked up from reference TRBV5-4 and TRBJ1-2, is ETGVTQSPTHLIKTRGQQVTLRCSSQSGHNTVSWYQQALGQGPQFIFQYYREEENGRGNFPPRFSGLQFPNYSSELNVNALELDDSALYLCASSLMLGEDGYTFGSGTRLTVV.

The chain uses TRBV19 and TRBJ1-1, with a possible D match to TRBD1 (6 bases). This CDR3 contains 14 residues. V lost 0 bases and J 3 bases, leaving 8 bases between the germline ends. Germline V gene data show CDR1 as LNHDA and CDR2 as SQIVND (reference sequence). The CDR3 DNA reads as TGTGCCAGTAGTATAGATCAGGGGTACACTGAAGCTTTCTTT. It translates to CASSIDQGYTEAFF.

The chain combines TRBV28 with TRBJ2-7, with D maybe TRBD2 (5 bases). V lost 7 bases to trimming and J lost 3 bases, with 13 bases between them. CDR3 length: 13 residues. Germline V gene sequence: CDR1 MDHEN, CDR2 SYDVKM. The CDR3: CASTVGGLYEQYF. CDR3 nucleotide sequence: TGTGCCAGCACCGTTGGAGGTCTCTACGAGCAGTACTTC. Using reference TRBV28 and TRBJ2-7 for the parts outside the CDR3, the full variable domain is DVKVTQSSRYLVKRTGEKVFLECVQDMDHENMFWYRQDPGLGLRLIYFSYDVKMKEKGDIPEGYSVSREKKERFSLILESASTNQTSMYLCASTVGGLYEQYFGPGTRLTVT.

This clone was counted between two and nine times. The chain carries TRBV20-1 and TRBJ2-2, with D tentatively TRBD2 (6 bases). This CDR3 region has 14 residues. V was clipped by 3 bases and J by 7 bases, with 15 bases between them. Germline values: CDR1 DFQATT, CDR2 SNEGSKA (reference sequence). This CDR3 is CSASGSGRGGELFF. Here the CDR3 DNA reads TGCAGTGCTAGTGGTTCAGGGCGGGGCGGGGAGCTGTTTTTT.

This chain uses TRBV7-2 with TRBJ2-7, with TRBD2 identical over 10 bases. This CDR3 is 16 amino acids long. V lost 4 bases and J lost 2; bases outside the gene matches: 8. The V gene's germline CDR1 is SGHTA and CDR2 FQGNSA. The CDR3 nucleotides are TGTGCCAGCAGCTCCCACGGTCTAGCGGGGGCCTACGAGCAGTACTTC. Translated, it gives CASSSHGLAGAYEQYF.

The chain carries TRBV2 and TRBJ2-7; 7 nucleotides line up with TRBD1. This CDR3 contains 12 residues. Trimming at V came to 9 bases and at J to 2 bases, leaving 4 bases not matched to a gene. CDR1 and CDR2 from the germline V gene are SNHLY and FYNNEI. The CDR3 here is CASGTEAYEQYF. Written as DNA, the CDR3 is TGTGCCAGTGGGACAGAGGCCTACGAGCAGTACTTC.

The rearrangement uses TRBV5-5 and TRBJ1-5, with a tentative D call TRBD1 (5 bases). Germline V gene lookup returns CDR1 SGHKS and CDR2 YYEKEE (reference sequence). The CDR3 is 16 residues long. V was pared by 4 bases and J by 1 base, with 15 bases between. The CDR3 sequence: CASSPGGRVSNQPQHF. CDR3 nucleotides: TGTGCCAGCAGCCCCGGTGGCAGGGTGAGCAATCAGCCCCAGCATTTT. Using reference TRBV5-5 and TRBJ1-5 for the parts outside the CDR3, the full variable domain is DAGVTQSPTHLIKTRGQQVTLRCSPISGHKSVSWYQQVLGQGPQFIFQYYEKEERGRGNFPDRFSARQFPNYSSELNVNALLLGDSALYLCASSPGGRVSNQPQHFGDGTRLSIL.

The CDR3 sequence: CATSGGLPAETQYF. CDR3 bases: TGTGCCACCAGTGGTGGGCTACCTGCGGAGACCCAGTACTTC. This chain links TRBV24-1 with TRBJ2-5; the D is unclear. V was trimmed by 5 bases and J by 5 bases, leaving 14 bases between them. CDR1 is KGHDR, CDR2 SFDVKD, per germline. This CDR3 has 14 residues.

The chain is built from TRBV4-2 and TRBJ2-7; 11 bases are shared with TRBD2. The CDR3 consists of 19 residues. The J segment lost 1 base and the V segment lost 0 bases, leaving 11 bases of the junction unmatched. Germline V CDR1 and CDR2: LGHNA, YNFKEQ. The CDR3 protein is CASSQDSRGTSGGSYEQYF. CDR3 bases: TGTGCCAGCAGCCAAGATTCCAGGGGGACTAGCGGAGGGTCCTACGAGCAGTACTTC.

The V and J genes are TRBV27 and TRBJ2-1; 7 bases fit TRBD2. Germline CDR1 reads MNHEY; CDR2 reads SMNVEV (reference sequence). This CDR3 region has 15 residues. Germline trimming cut 3 bases from V and 2 bases from J; bases unmatched to any gene: 4. The CDR3 nucleotides are TGTGCCAGCAGTTTCGGACTAGGGGCCTACAATGAGCAGTTCTTC. Residues: CASSFGLGAYNEQFF.

This chain joins TRBV5-8 and TRBJ2-1; D might be TRBD2 (6 bases). Germline CDR1 reads SGHTS; CDR2 reads YDEGEE. The CDR3 is 14 amino acids. Trimming pared 0 bases from V and 7 bases from J, leaving 11 bases between. The DNA of the CDR3 is TGTGCCAGCAGCTTGGTACTAGCCAGAAATGAGCAGTTCTTC. Protein sequence: CASSLVLARNEQFF.

CDR3 nucleotide sequence: TGTGCCAGCAGCCCTGACTGGCTTGAGACCCAGTACTTC. It specifies CASSPDWLETQYF. This rearrangement joins TRBV5-6 to TRBJ2-5, with D unresolved. Trimming pared 4 bases from V and 5 bases from J, leaving 12 bases between. This CDR3 has 13 residues. From germline, CDR1 is SGHDT and CDR2 YYEEEE.

The chain links TRBV4-2 to TRBJ2-1, with a tentative D call TRBD2 (6 bases). The CDR3 sequence is 16 residues long. The V end was cut by 1 base, the J end by 6 bases, with 16 bases between. From germline, CDR1 is LGHNA and CDR2 YNFKEQ. This CDR3 is CASSQAGTGYSNEQFF. In DNA form, the CDR3 reads TGTGCCAGCAGCCAAGCGGGGACTGGATATTCCAATGAGCAGTTCTTC.